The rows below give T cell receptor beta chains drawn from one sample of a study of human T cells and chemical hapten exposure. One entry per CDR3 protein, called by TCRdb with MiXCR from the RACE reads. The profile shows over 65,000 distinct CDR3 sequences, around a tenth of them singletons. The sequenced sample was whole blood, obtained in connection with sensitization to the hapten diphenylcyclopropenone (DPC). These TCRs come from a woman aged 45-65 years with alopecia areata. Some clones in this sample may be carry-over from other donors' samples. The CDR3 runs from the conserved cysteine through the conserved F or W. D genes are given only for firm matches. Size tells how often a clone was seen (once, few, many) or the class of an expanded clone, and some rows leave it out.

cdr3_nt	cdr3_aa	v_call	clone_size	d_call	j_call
TGTGCCAGCAGGAGTAATGAGCAGTTCTTC	CASRSNEQFF	TRBV7-9	few	.	TRBJ2-1
TGTGCCTGGAGTGTGGAGCTAGCGGAACGCCCGACCTACGAGCAGTACTTC	CAWSVELAERPTYEQYF	TRBV30	few	TRBD2	TRBJ2-7
TGTGCCAGCAGCACCCGTCTTTCTAGTGCAAAGGGGACCGGGGAGCTGTTTTTT	CASSTRLSSAKGTGELFF	TRBV11-3	many	.	TRBJ2-2
TGTGCCAGCAGCGTAATTCCTAAAGCGAGCGGGAAAGGTTTCTACAATGAGCAGTTCTTC	CASSVIPKASGKGFYNEQFF	TRBV9	.	TRBD2	TRBJ2-1
TGTGCCAGCAGCTTAGAACCGAACACTGAAGCTTTCTTT	CASSLEPNTEAFF	TRBV7-9	.	.	TRBJ1-1
TGTGCCAGCAGCTTGTTAACAGCCCCTCAGGAGCAGTACTTC	CASSLLTAPQEQYF	TRBV5-5	many	.	TRBJ2-7
TGTGCCAGCAGCCGCTGGGGGGCGATAATCTCCTCTACCTTGAACACTGAAGCTTTCTTT	CASSRWGAIISSTLNTEAFF	TRBV27	few	.	TRBJ1-1
TGTGCCAGTAGTATGGAGAGGGGATCTGGGGCCAACGTCCTGACTTTC	CASSMERGSGANVLTF	TRBV19	.	.	TRBJ2-6
TGTGCCAGCTCACCACGGGACAAATTCCATGAGCAGTTCTTC	CASSPRDKFHEQFF	TRBV18	many	.	TRBJ2-1
TGTGCCAGCAGTCCGCCAGGGAGCTCTGGAAACACCATATATTTT	CASSPPGSSGNTIYF	TRBV12-3/TRBV12-4	many	.	TRBJ1-3
TGTGCCAGCAGCGTGGGATTAACTGGGGCCAACGTCCTGACTTTC	CASSVGLTGANVLTF	TRBV9	.	.	TRBJ2-6
TGTGCCAGCAGGCCCAGCACAAACTATAATTCACCCCTCCACTTT	CASRPSTNYNSPLHF	TRBV28	.	.	TRBJ1-6
TGTGCCAGCAGCTCCACTCCCCCCCTCCTAGACTCCTACAATGAGCAGTTCTTC	CASSSTPPLLDSYNEQFF	TRBV7-9	few	.	TRBJ2-1
TGCGCCAGCAGCTTGCGCGCAGGGGGGAACACTGAAGCTTTCTTT	CASSLRAGGNTEAFF	TRBV5-1	.	TRBD1	TRBJ1-1
TGTGCCAGCAGCCGGTTTACCTACGAGCAGTACTTC	CASSRFTYEQYF	TRBV3-1	few	.	TRBJ2-7